The T cell receptor beta chain under discussion was sequenced for a study of blood T cell repertoires in COVID-19. The overall study: T cells, B-cell-depleted T cells, or PBMCs supplied cDNA or gDNA.

The junction had 8 bases not matched to a gene; V was cut back by 4 bases and J by 10 bases. Germline loops: CDR1 MNHNY, CDR2 SVGAGI (reference sequence). The CDR3 length is 16 residues. In the original workflow: How many nucleated cells were present was estimated from reference gene primer amplification. Assay: immunoSEQ multiplex PCR; the TCRdb copy retains only in-frame clones and omits some. V, J and clone size were drawn from that table, and D and trimming were deduced from the DNA. The sample contains around 40,000 clones, approximately 94% of which appear only once. The sample consisted of peripheral blood. The clonotype originates from a human donor with active COVID-19. The donor label of this sample is uncertain. J is TRBJ2-1 and V is TRBV6-6; 15 bases map to TRBD2. CDR3 nucleotide sequence: TGTGCCAGCAGTTTCCGGACTAGCGGGAGGGAGGGAGAGCAGTTCTTC. It is translated as CASSFRTSGREGEQFF.